Below, 14 T cell receptor beta chains from the same sample are listed, as sequenced in a study of response to subunit inactivated influenza vaccine (dated by TCRdb to 2017 to 2018). Library preparation used RT-PCR. This sample was sequenced with an Illumina HiSeq 2500. Starting from the raw public reads, TCRdb applied fastp trimming at Q25, assembled clones with MiXCR and retained in-frame beta chains. Each entry merges the rows of one CDR3 protein and shows their most common DNA and genes. Recorded for this sample are about 520,000 distinct CDR3 sequences; roughly 23% of them occurred a single time. Under 2.5% of the sample is taken by the ten largest. The source was CD4+ T cells sorted from PBMCs, collected roughly 5 days after vaccination. These receptors were taken from a man aged 50 to 59 who received an inactivated influenza vaccine. Donor details come from another sample of the same person, matched by shared clones.

The chain couples TRBV9 to TRBJ1-6, with a tentative D call TRBD1 (6 bases). Trimming took 3 bases from V and 7 from J, leaving 8 bases between them. CDR3 length equals 13 residues. Looked up from germline, CDR1 is SGDLS and CDR2 is YYNGEE. The CDR3 spells CASSGTGNSPLHF. The CDR3 DNA reads TGTGCCAGCAGCGGTACAGGGAATTCACCCCTCCACTTT.

This clonotype was detected a few times. The J gene is TRBJ2-7, the V gene TRBV7-9; the D gene could be TRBD1 or TRBD2 (5 bases each). The V end was cut by 5 bases, the J end by 2 bases, with 19 bases between. The CDR3 has 16 residues. Germline V gene lookup returns CDR1 SEHNR and CDR2 FQNEAQ (reference sequence). The CDR3 is CASSPAPGTGPYEQYF. The CDR3 region has the DNA TGTGCCAGCAGCCCGGCCCCCGGGACGGGACCCTACGAGCAGTACTTC.

In this sample, this clonotype turned up a few times. The chain joins TRBV10-3 to TRBJ2-2; D gene ambiguous. The germline gives CDR1 ENHRY, CDR2 SYGVKD. The germline V and J ends were trimmed by 0 bases and 6 bases, with 11 bases remaining between them. This CDR3 contains 15 residues. The CDR3 loop reads CAISESSVSSGELFF. The CDR3 DNA follows: TGTGCCATCAGTGAGTCATCAGTCAGTTCCGGGGAGCTGTTTTTT.

This clonotype was detected a few times. V usage is TRBV9 and J usage is TRBJ2-1; no definite D call. Germline V gene sequence: CDR1 SGDLS, CDR2 YYNGEE. The V end was cut by 0 bases, the J end by 10 bases, with 11 bases between. The CDR3 has 13 residues. The CDR3 sequence: CASSVGLPSEQFF. The CDR3 DNA reads TGTGCCAGCAGCGTAGGACTCCCCAGCGAGCAGTTCTTC.

V and J are TRBV7-2 and TRBJ2-7; a possible D gene is TRBD2 (7 bases). This CDR3 has 13 amino acids. The V end lost 0 bases, the J end lost 7 bases, and 10 bases lay between the germline ends. The germline CDR1 and CDR2 sequences are SGHTA and FQGNSA. The CDR3, as DNA: TGTGCCAGCAGCTTAGCGGGGGGGCGGGAGCAGTACTTC. Translating gives CASSLAGGREQYF.

This clonotype was recorded a few times. The rearrangement uses TRBV20-1 and TRBJ1-5; unclear D gene. Per germline, CDR1 DFQATT and CDR2 SNEGSKA (reference sequence). V dropped 2 bases and J dropped 3 bases, with 11 bases sitting between them. The CDR3 contains 14 residues. Here the CDR3 DNA reads TGCAGTGCTAGAAGTGCAGGCCCCAATCAGCCCCAGCATTTT. Encoded protein: CSARSAGPNQPQHF.

In the case of this clonotype: A junction boundary mismatches the germline segment, possibly from a read error. The gene calls are TRBV27 and TRBJ2-7; perhaps TRBD2 as D (6 bases). The CDR3 covers 12 residues. CDR1 and CDR2 from the germline V gene are MNHEY and SMNVEV (reference sequence). The CDR3 here is CASSFPEGPLSF. For the CDR3, the DNA is TGTGCCAGCAGTTTTCCGGAGGGACCCCTAAGCTTC.

This clonotype appeared a few times. The V gene is TRBV10-3, the J gene TRBJ1-5, with D hard to call. Per the germline V gene, CDR1 is ENHRY and CDR2 is SYGVKD. The V end lost 8 bases, the J end lost 4 bases, and 9 bases lay between the germline ends. CDR3 length equals 12 residues. The DNA of the CDR3 is TGTGCCATCGCAACAAGGAATCAGCCCCAGCATTTT. Amino acids: CAIATRNQPQHF.

V and J are TRBV9 and TRBJ2-3; 7 nucleotides agree with TRBD2. The germline CDR1 and CDR2 sequences are SGDLS and YYNGEE. The J segment lost 7 bases and the V segment lost 0 bases, leaving 2 bases of the junction unmatched. CDR3 length equals 13 residues. CDR3 in amino acids: CASSVESGNTQYF. The CDR3 bases are TGTGCCAGCAGCGTAGAAAGCGGGAATACGCAGTATTTT. The full variable domain, completed using reference TRBV9 and TRBJ2-3, is DSGVTQTPKHLITATGQRVTLRCSPRSGDLSVYWYQQSLDQGLQFLIQYYNGEERAKGNILERFSAQQFPDLHSELNLSSLELGDSALYFCASSVESGNTQYFGPGTRLTVL.

At least ten counts were recorded for this clonotype. The chain uses TRBV5-1 and TRBJ2-3; 7 bases line up with TRBD2. Germline V lookup: CDR1 SGHRS, CDR2 YFSETQ. The ends lost 1 base at V and 2 bases at J; junction bases unmatched: 7. This CDR3 region has 16 residues. In DNA, the CDR3 is TGCGCCAGCAGCTTGTGGGCGGGAGTATTCACAGATACGCAGTATTTT. Amino acid sequence: CASSLWAGVFTDTQYF.

This clonotype has more than one count but fewer than ten. The rearrangement uses TRBV11-2 and TRBJ2-2; D gene ambiguous. Deletions cut 5 bases from V and 7 bases from J, with 14 bases between. CDR3 length equals 14 residues. CDR1 SGHAT and CDR2 FQNNGV come from the germline V gene. The chain's CDR3 is CASSLLKGYGELFF. In nucleotides, the CDR3 is TGTGCCAGCAGCCTCCTGAAGGGATACGGGGAGCTGTTTTTT.

This rearrangement joins TRBV11-1 to TRBJ2-2; the match to TRBD2 covers 9 bases. This CDR3 spans 18 amino acids. Germline lookup yields CDR1 SGHAT and CDR2 FQDESV (reference sequence). The trim removed 2 bases at V and 7 bases at J, leaving 14 bases unmatched. The CDR3 loop is CASSLSNLVAGAGGELFF. The CDR3 DNA reads TGTGCCAGCAGCTTATCTAACCTCGTAGCGGGAGCAGGCGGGGAGCTGTTTTTT.

This clonotype has a count of ten or more. V and J are TRBV7-2 and TRBJ2-5; D might be TRBD1 (6 bases). Trimming cost V 4 bases and J 2 bases, with 8 bases left between them. CDR1 is SGHTA, CDR2 FQGNSA, per germline. CDR3 length equals 13 residues. Written as DNA, the CDR3 is TGTGCCAGCAGCTCGGACAGACAAGAGACCCAGTACTTC. This translates into CASSSDRQETQYF.

The chain couples TRBV4-1 to TRBJ2-1; possibly TRBD1 for D (5 bases). CDR3 length: 15 residues. Trimming cost V 1 base and J 5 bases, with 12 bases left between them. CDR1 is MGHRA, CDR2 YSYEKL, per germline. DNA for the CDR3: TGCGCCAGCAGCCAAGCAGGGCCGACGGACAATGAGCAGTTCTTC. As protein: CASSQAGPTDNEQFF.